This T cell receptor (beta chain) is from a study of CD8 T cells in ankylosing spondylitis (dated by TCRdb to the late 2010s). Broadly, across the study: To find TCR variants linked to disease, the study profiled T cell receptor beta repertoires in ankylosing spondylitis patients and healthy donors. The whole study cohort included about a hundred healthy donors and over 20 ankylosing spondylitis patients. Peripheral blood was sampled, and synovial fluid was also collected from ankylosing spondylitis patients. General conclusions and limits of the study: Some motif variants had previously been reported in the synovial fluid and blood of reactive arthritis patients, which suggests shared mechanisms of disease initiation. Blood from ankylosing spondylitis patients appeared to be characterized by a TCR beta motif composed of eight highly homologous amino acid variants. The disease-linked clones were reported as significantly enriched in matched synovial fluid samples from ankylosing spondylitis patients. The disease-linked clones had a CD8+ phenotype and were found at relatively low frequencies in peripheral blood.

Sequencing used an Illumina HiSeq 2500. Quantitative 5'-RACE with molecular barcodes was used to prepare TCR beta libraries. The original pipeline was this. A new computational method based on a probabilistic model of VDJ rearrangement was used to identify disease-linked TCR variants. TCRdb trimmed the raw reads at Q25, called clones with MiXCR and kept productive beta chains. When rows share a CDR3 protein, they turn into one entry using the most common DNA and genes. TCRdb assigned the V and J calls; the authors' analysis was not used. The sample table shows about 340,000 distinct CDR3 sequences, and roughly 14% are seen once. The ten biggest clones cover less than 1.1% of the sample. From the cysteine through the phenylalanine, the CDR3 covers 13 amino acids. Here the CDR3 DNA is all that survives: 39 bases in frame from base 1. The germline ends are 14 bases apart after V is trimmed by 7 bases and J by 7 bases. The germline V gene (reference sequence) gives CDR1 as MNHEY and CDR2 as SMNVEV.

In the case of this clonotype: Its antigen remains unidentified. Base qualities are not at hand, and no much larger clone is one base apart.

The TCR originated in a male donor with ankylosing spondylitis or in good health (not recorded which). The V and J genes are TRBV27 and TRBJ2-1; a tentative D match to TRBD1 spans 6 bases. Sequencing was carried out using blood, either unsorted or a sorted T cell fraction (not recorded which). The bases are TGTGCCAGCAACAAATACCAGGGGAATGAGCAGTTCTTC. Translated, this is CASNKYQGNEQFF.